What follows are 28 T cell receptor beta chains derived from one specimen sequenced in a study of identical twins. TCRdb re-called the 5' RACE reads with MiXCR, one entry per CDR3 protein. The sample consists of some 600,000 distinct CDR3 sequences, about 7.1% of them appearing once. This same sample was also part of a study on yellow fever vaccine responses in identical twins.

The sequencing input was PBMCs. Receptor source: a woman younger than 30 in good health.

A few counts support this clonotype. The genes are TRBV11-2 and TRBJ2-5, with D unclear. Trimming removed 1 base at V and 5 bases at J, with 8 bases between. The germline V gene has CDR1 SGHAT and CDR2 FQNNGV. This CDR3 has 13 residues. CDR3 sequence: CASSLGASETQYF. CDR3 DNA: TGTGCCAGCAGCTTAGGTGCTTCGGAGACCCAGTACTTC.

This clonotype was seen repeatedly, ten times or more. The DNA of the CDR3 is TGTGCCACCAGTGATGTGACTAGCGGGAGAGAGACCCAGTACTTC. Its translation is CATSDVTSGRETQYF. The genes are TRBV24-1 and TRBJ2-5; 12 bases align to TRBD2. The germline gives CDR1 KGHDR, CDR2 SFDVKD. This CDR3 has 15 residues. The trim removed 3 bases at V and 4 bases at J, leaving 2 bases unmatched.

This clonotype has a handful of counts. V and J are TRBV3-1 and TRBJ2-1; D possibly corresponds to TRBD2 (6 bases). From germline, CDR1 is LGHDT and CDR2 YNNKEL (reference sequence). The CDR3 consists of 12 residues. Trimming pared 3 bases from V and 8 bases from J, leaving 8 bases between. DNA for the CDR3: TGTGCCAGCAGCCAGACTAGTTATGAGCAGTTCTTC. Translation: CASSQTSYEQFF.

J is TRBJ1-1 and V is TRBV19, with D maybe TRBD1 (5 bases). CDR3 size: 11 residues. CDR1 and CDR2 from the germline V gene are LNHDA and SQIVND (reference sequence). V was cut by 5 bases and J by 11 bases, with 12 bases left in between. The CDR3 DNA reads as TGTGCCAGTAGTCCGGGACGCTCGGCTTTCTTT. This sequence encodes CASSPGRSAFF.

This clonotype has a handful of counts. This chain joins TRBV5-1 and TRBJ2-3, with no clear D. Between the trimmed V and J ends, which lost 0 bases and 6 bases, there was a span of 8 bases. The V gene's germline CDR1 is SGHRS and CDR2 YFSETQ. The CDR3 spans 13 residues. The DNA of the CDR3 is TGCGCCAGCAGCTTGGAGCCGGCCGATACGCAGTATTTT. This gives the protein CASSLEPADTQYF. The whole variable domain, filled in from reference TRBV5-1 and TRBJ2-3, reads KAGVTQTPRYLIKTRGQQVTLSCSPISGHRSVSWYQQTPGQGLQFLFEYFSETQRNKGNFPGRFSGRQFSNSRSEMNVSTLELGDSALYLCASSLEPADTQYFGPGTRLTVL.

In this sample, this clonotype turned up a few times. The chain employs TRBV5-1 and TRBJ2-3, with 12 bases that match TRBD2. V dropped 4 bases and J dropped 0; count of bases not matched to a gene: 9. In germline, CDR1 is SGHRS, CDR2 YFSETQ. This CDR3 region has 18 residues. The CDR3 coding sequence is TGCGCCAGCAGCAACGGACTAGCGGGGTTTACTAGCACAGATACGCAGTATTTT. As protein: CASSNGLAGFTSTDTQYF.

V gene TRBV2 combines with J gene TRBJ2-2; no clear D. CDR3 size: 16 residues. CDR1 is SNHLY and CDR2 is FYNNEI in the germline V gene. Trimming cost V 3 bases and J 2 bases, with 13 bases left between them. The DNA of the CDR3 is TGTGCCAGCAGTGAGAAAACCGAACCAAACACCGGGGAGCTGTTTTTT. This encodes CASSEKTEPNTGELFF.

The rearrangement links TRBV29-1 to TRBJ2-5, with 10 nucleotides matching TRBD2. The CDR3 length is 15 residues. Trimming at V came to 4 bases and at J to 5 bases, leaving 10 bases not matched to a gene. From germline, CDR1 is SQVTM and CDR2 ANQGSEA. The CDR3 DNA is TGCAGCGTTGCCCAAAGGCTAGCGGGAGTCGAGACCCAGTACTTC. It is translated as CSVAQRLAGVETQYF.

In this sample, this clonotype turned up a few times. This chain connects TRBV10-2 to TRBJ2-1, with D possibly matching TRBD2 (5 bases). Germline V gene data show CDR1 as WSHSY and CDR2 as SAAADI. Trimming cost V 6 bases and J 6 bases, with 12 bases left between them. The CDR3 spans 13 residues. CDR3 bases: TGCGCCAGCAGCGCGGGTCACCCCAATGAGCAGTTCTTC. Translating it yields CASSAGHPNEQFF.

This chain uses TRBV7-3 with TRBJ2-5, with unresolved D. The germline gives CDR1 SGHTA, CDR2 FQGTGA. V was clipped by 0 bases and J by 5 bases, with 7 bases between them. The CDR3 runs to 13 residues. In nucleotides, the CDR3 is TGTGCCAGCAGCTTAACATCCTTGGAGACCCAGTACTTC. Encoded protein: CASSLTSLETQYF.

J is TRBJ1-2 and V is TRBV5-1, with 9 positions matching TRBD1. With V trimmed by 4 bases and J by 0 bases, 10 bases remained unmatched. Germline-derived CDR1 and CDR2 are SGHRS and YFSETQ. This CDR3 has 17 amino acids. CDR3 amino acids: CASSKGTGRGTNYGYTF. The CDR3 coding sequence is TGCGCCAGCAGCAAAGGGACAGGGAGGGGAACTAACTATGGCTACACCTTC.

The gene calls are TRBV12-3 or TRBV12-4 and TRBJ1-3, with D maybe TRBD1 (5 bases). Trimming shortened V by 7 bases and J by 4 bases, and 17 bases separated the two germline ends. The CDR3 totals 15 residues. CDR3 sequence: CASTYGGHTGNTIYF. The CDR3 bases are TGTGCCAGCACCTACGGCGGACATACCGGAAACACCATATATTTT.

V gene TRBV7-6 combines with J gene TRBJ2-7; D might be TRBD1 or TRBD2, each matching 5 bases. The CDR3 has 14 amino acids. Germline CDR1 and CDR2: SGHVS and FNYEAQ. V gave up 4 bases and J gave up 5 bases, with 15 bases separating them. This CDR3 reads CASSSVQGGHEQYV. The CDR3 bases are TGTGCCAGCAGCTCAGTTCAGGGCGGGCACGAGCAGTACGTC.

This clonotype came up many times. The chain recombines TRBV5-8 with TRBJ1-1; 7 bases match TRBD1. V gave up 4 bases and J gave up 5 bases; unmatched junction bases: 2. The CDR3 extends over 12 amino acids. Germline CDR1 and CDR2: SGHTS and YDEGEE. The CDR3 region is CASSETGTEAFF. For the CDR3, the DNA is TGTGCCAGCAGCGAGACAGGGACTGAAGCTTTCTTT.

This clonotype appeared a few times. The gene calls are TRBV20-1 and TRBJ2-1; 9 positions agree with TRBD2. Germline lookup yields CDR1 DFQATT and CDR2 SNEGSKA (reference sequence). This CDR3 region has 15 residues. J gave up 4 bases and V 6 bases, and 10 bases lay outside the gene matches. The CDR3 region has the DNA TGCAGTGCCCCCCTCGGGAGCGGGAGGTACAATGAGCAGTTCTTC. Translated, it gives CSAPLGSGRYNEQFF.

This clonotype has a count of ten or more. The chain uses TRBV5-1 and TRBJ2-2; TRBD1 might be the D (6 bases). Germline V gives CDR1 SGHRS, CDR2 YFSETQ. V was pared by 4 bases and J by 4 bases, with 20 bases between. CDR3 length: 17 amino acids. CDR3 sequence: CASSPLGAQGTTGELFF. CDR3 bases: TGCGCCAGCAGCCCTCTAGGGGCTCAGGGGACCACCGGGGAGCTGTTTTTT.

This clonotype came up many times. This chain joins TRBV12-3 or TRBV12-4 and TRBJ2-7, with D perhaps TRBD2 (7 bases). The CDR3 length is 12 residues. V was trimmed by 6 bases and J by 6 bases, leaving 12 bases between them. Written as DNA, the CDR3 is TGTGCCAGCAGCGAGGGGGAGGGCGAGCAGTACTTC. Translating it yields CASSEGEGEQYF.

CDR3 amino acids: CASSDGLWADTQYF. The CDR3, as DNA: TGTGCCAGCAGTGACGGCCTATGGGCAGATACGCAGTATTTT. The chain carries TRBV2 and TRBJ2-3, with D uncertain. This CDR3 is 14 amino acids long. The germline CDR1 and CDR2 sequences are SNHLY and FYNNEI. The V end lost 3 bases, the J end lost 4 bases, and 11 bases lay between the germline ends.

In this sample, this clonotype turned up many times. V usage is TRBV25-1 and J usage is TRBJ2-7, with 8 bases aligning to TRBD2. Germline CDR1 MGHDK, CDR2 SYGVNS. The CDR3 sequence is 16 residues long. The trim removed 0 bases at V and 0 bases at J, leaving 4 bases unmatched. The CDR3 DNA sequence: TGTGCCAGCAGTGAATACGCCAGCGGGAGCTCCTACGAGCAGTACTTC. This codes for CASSEYASGSSYEQYF.

In its sample, this clonotype was seen many times. The V call is TRBV12-3 or TRBV12-4, the J call TRBJ2-1; TRBD2 matches 7 bases. The CDR3 contains 15 residues. The junction had 7 bases not matched to a gene; V was cut back by 6 bases and J by 2 bases. The CDR3 loop is CASSPSGGTYNEQFF. DNA for the CDR3: TGTGCCAGCAGCCCCTCGGGGGGAACCTACAATGAGCAGTTCTTC.

The rearrangement joins TRBV7-8 to TRBJ2-1, with 7 bases lining up with TRBD2. V shed 4 bases, J shed 4 bases, and the junction held 10 bases outside the gene matches. The CDR3 length is 16 residues. The germline V gene has CDR1 SGHVS and CDR2 FQNEAQ. The CDR3 region is CASSSGSSGSYNEQFF. CDR3 in DNA: TGTGCCAGCAGCTCCGGCTCTAGCGGATCTTACAATGAGCAGTTCTTC.

This clonotype has more than one count but fewer than ten. V and J are TRBV5-1 and TRBJ1-4; D is perhaps TRBD1 (5 bases). The ends were cut back, 0 bases at V and 6 bases at J, with 12 bases in the middle. CDR1 and CDR2 (germline): SGHRS, YFSETQ. The CDR3 is 15 amino acids. CDR3 protein: CASSLVGHRDEKLFF. The CDR3, as DNA: TGCGCCAGCAGCTTGGTGGGGCACAGAGATGAAAAACTGTTTTTT.

This clonotype came up many times. The CDR3 nucleotides read TGTGCCAGCAGCCCGGGGAGGAGTACCAGCACAGATACGCAGTATTTT. Translated: CASSPGRSTSTDTQYF. The chain joins TRBV7-9 to TRBJ2-3; D perhaps matches TRBD2 (6 bases). Trimming pared 5 bases from V and 0 bases from J, leaving 15 bases between. This CDR3 has 16 residues. CDR1 and CDR2 (germline): SEHNR, FQNEAQ (reference sequence).

This chain joins TRBV10-3 and TRBJ1-2; D is perhaps TRBD1 (5 bases). CDR1 is ENHRY, CDR2 SYGVKD, per germline. This CDR3 is built from 14 residues. Between the trimmed V and J ends, which lost 0 bases and 4 bases, there was a span of 9 bases. In nucleotides, the CDR3 is TGTGCCATCAGTGAGTCGGGGCAGGGCTATGGCTACACCTTC. Amino acids: CAISESGQGYGYTF.

This clonotype was seen a handful of times. The J gene is TRBJ2-3, the V gene TRBV5-1; D is uncertain. The CDR3 totals 12 residues. Trimming pared 1 base from V and 4 bases from J, leaving 4 bases between. Germline CDR1 is SGHRS and CDR2 is YFSETQ. The CDR3 here is CASSLMSDTQYF. The CDR3 nucleotides read TGCGCCAGCAGCTTGATGTCAGATACGCAGTATTTT. The full variable domain, in which reference TRBV5-1 and TRBJ2-3 provide the parts outside the CDR3, is KAGVTQTPRYLIKTRGQQVTLSCSPISGHRSVSWYQQTPGQGLQFLFEYFSETQRNKGNFPGRFSGRQFSNSRSEMNVSTLELGDSALYLCASSLMSDTQYFGPGTRLTVL.

This clonotype was picked up a small number of times. The rearrangement links TRBV20-1 to TRBJ2-1; no clear D gene. V lost 4 bases and J 4 bases, leaving 11 bases between the germline ends. Germline V CDR1 and CDR2: DFQATT, SNEGSKA (reference sequence). The CDR3 is made up of 13 amino acids. CDR3 nucleotides: TGCAGTGCTATGGCTATACTATACAATGAGCAGTTCTTC. Translated, it gives CSAMAILYNEQFF.

This clonotype was counted a few times. This chain uses TRBV2 with TRBJ2-3; D unclear. CDR1 is SNHLY and CDR2 is FYNNEI in the germline V gene. V lost 4 bases, J lost 2 bases, and 10 bases lay in between. CDR3 size: 14 residues. CDR3 protein: CASSGLPNTDTQYF. DNA of the CDR3: TGTGCCAGCAGTGGGCTACCGAACACAGATACGCAGTATTTT.

The sample holds many counts of this clonotype. The J gene is TRBJ2-3, the V gene TRBV28, with TRBD2 matching over 11 bases. Trimming removed 10 bases from V and 1 base from J; junction bases left unmatched: 7. This CDR3 comprises 15 residues. Germline V gene data show CDR1 as MDHEN and CDR2 as SYDVKM. DNA of the CDR3: TGTGCCACAAGAACTAGCGGGAGTGGCACAGATACGCAGTATTTT. This sequence encodes CATRTSGSGTDTQYF.